The sequence of this TCR beta chain was determined in a study of shared clonotypes between healthy human individuals. Broader study findings: Shared clonotypes across all four donors exceeded non-shared ones in generation probability.

The germline V gene has CDR1 MNHNS and CDR2 SASEGT. The V end was cut by 7 bases, the J end by 1 base, with 15 bases between. The CDR3 is made up of 15 amino acids. How the authors handled the data: ImmunoSEQ only sent back junction sequences with no quality scores, so filtering was done differently. Some clones are missing from TCRdb's copy, which holds only in-frame ones; the method was immunoSEQ multiplex PCR. V, J and clone size were drawn from that table, and D and trimming were deduced from the DNA. Here the sample spans about 2 million clones, approximately 95% being singletons. A note on this clone: The antigen is not known.

The V and J genes are TRBV6-1 and TRBJ2-3; a weak D match, TRBD2 (6 bases). The sample taken for sequencing was naive CD4+ T cells sorted from blood. Subset in this sample: CD45RA+ positively selected. The clonotype was recovered from a young man in good health. The CDR3 DNA reads TGTGCCAGCACCCCGGAGTGGGGGGGCACAGATACGCAGTATTTT. Translated, it gives CASTPEWGGTDTQYF.